A single sample gave rise to the 16 T cell receptor beta chains below, sequenced in a study of T cells expressing NK-cell markers. TCRdb reanalyzed the 5' RACE reads, giving one entry per CDR3 protein sequence and no DNA. The sample spans about 150,000 distinct CDR3 sequences; the ten largest clones claim around 35%. Material for sequencing was blood T cells: a sorted CD56 or NKG2C T cell subset, CD4+ or CD8+ T cells, or bulk PBMC T cells (not recorded which). These receptors all come from a woman aged 45-59 years in good health.

The chain joins TRBV24-1 to TRBJ2-4. This CDR3 comprises 14 residues. Looked up from germline, CDR1 is KGHDR and CDR2 is SFDVKD. CDR3 protein: CATSDPRGQNIQYF.

The chain is built from TRBV2 and TRBJ2-7; as DNA is missing, the TRBD1 call by TCRdb cannot be tested. Germline V gene lookup returns CDR1 SNHLY and CDR2 FYNNEI. The CDR3 sequence is 11 residues long. CDR3 protein: CAIRDSYEQYF.

This chain joins TRBV27 and TRBJ2-7; with no DNA, the TCRdb D assignment of TRBD2 cannot be verified. Germline V CDR1 and CDR2: MNHEY, SMNVEV (reference sequence). CDR3 length: 15 residues. CDR3 sequence: CASSPGTSGSYEQYF.

The V and J genes are TRBV7-8 and TRBJ1-2; the D gene TCRdb calls, TRBD1, cannot be checked with no DNA. The V gene's germline CDR1 is SGHVS and CDR2 FQNEAQ. The CDR3 totals 16 residues. CDR3 region: CASSLGGTGGGYGYTF.

The rearrangement uses TRBV7-6 and TRBJ1-1; TCRdb's assignment of TRBD1 cannot be checked, as there is no DNA. CDR1 and CDR2 (germline): SGHVS, FNYEAQ. CDR3 size: 15 residues. The chain's CDR3 is CASSPLTGGPTEAFF.

The chain is built from TRBV3-1 and TRBJ2-1; TCRdb returns TRBD2, unconfirmable since there is no DNA. The CDR3 runs 12 residues. Germline-derived CDR1 and CDR2 are LGHDT and YNNKEL (reference sequence). This CDR3 is CASSPSGNEQFF.

The CDR3 region is CASSQNGQGAYNEQFF. This chain links TRBV7-3 with TRBJ2-1; the D call from TCRdb, TRBD1, cannot be confirmed without DNA. Germline V gene sequence: CDR1 SGHTA, CDR2 FQGTGA. The CDR3 covers 16 residues.

V and J are TRBV4-1 and TRBJ2-1; TCRdb returns TRBD1, unconfirmable since there is no DNA. The CDR3 spans 14 residues. The germline gives CDR1 MGHRA, CDR2 YSYEKL. This chain's CDR3 is CASSRTGESNEQFF.

This sequence joins TRBV3-1 and TRBJ2-1. Germline loops: CDR1 LGHDT, CDR2 YNNKEL (reference sequence). This CDR3 has 17 amino acids. Here the CDR3 reads CASSHEFGAPSYNEQFF.

V gene TRBV29-1 combines with J gene TRBJ2-3; TCRdb's D call of TRBD2 is untestable without DNA. This CDR3 spans 15 amino acids. Germline V gives CDR1 SQVTM, CDR2 ANQGSEA. The CDR3 spells CSALGLAGGPNTQYF.

The rearrangement joins TRBV12-3 or TRBV12-4 to TRBJ2-5; without DNA, the TCRdb call of TRBD2 cannot be checked. The length of the CDR3 is 16 residues. CDR3 loop: CASSLAHQGPAETQYF.

The chain has TRBV20-1 and TRBJ2-7; TCRdb indicates TRBD1, and absent DNA this call remains unverified. Per the germline V gene, CDR1 is DFQATT and CDR2 is SNEGSKA (reference sequence). This CDR3 has 14 residues. This CDR3 is CSARDRQGSYEQYF.

The chain uses TRBV27 and TRBJ2-7; the TCRdb call, TRBD1, lacks DNA for checking. The CDR3 consists of 15 residues. Germline V gene data show CDR1 as MNHEY and CDR2 as SMNVEV (reference sequence). Here the CDR3 reads CASSFAPGGGDEQYF.

The CDR3 region is CSPEGAQTDTQYF. The J gene is TRBJ2-3, the V gene TRBV20-1; TCRdb outputs TRBD1, but without DNA this stays unchecked. This CDR3 has 13 residues. Germline values: CDR1 DFQATT, CDR2 SNEGSKA (reference sequence).

This rearrangement joins TRBV6-2 or TRBV6-3 to TRBJ2-5; TCRdb proposes TRBD2, but this gene call is untestable without DNA. Germline V gene lookup returns CDR1 MNHEY and CDR2 SVGEGT. CDR3 length: 15 amino acids. CDR3 residues: CASSWTSGLVRTQYF.

The chain recombines TRBV7-9 with TRBJ1-2. The CDR3 is made up of 15 amino acids. CDR1 is SEHNR and CDR2 is FQNEAQ in the germline V gene (reference sequence). CDR3 region: CASSLGAGEDYGYTF.